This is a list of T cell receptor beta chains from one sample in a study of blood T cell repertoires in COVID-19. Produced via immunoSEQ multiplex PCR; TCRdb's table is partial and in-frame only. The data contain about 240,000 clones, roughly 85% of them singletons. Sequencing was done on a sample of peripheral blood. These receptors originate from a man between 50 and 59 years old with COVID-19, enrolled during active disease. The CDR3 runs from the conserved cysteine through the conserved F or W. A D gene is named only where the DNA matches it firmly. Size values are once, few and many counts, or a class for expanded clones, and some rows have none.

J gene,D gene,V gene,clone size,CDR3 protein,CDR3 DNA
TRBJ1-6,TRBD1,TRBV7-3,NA,CASSSQGSRRSPLHF,TGTGCCAGCAGCTCACAGGGGTCCCGTCGATCACCCCTCCACTTT
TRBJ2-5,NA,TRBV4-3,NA,CASSQDWGQTQETQYF,TGCGCCAGCAGCCAAGATTGGGGACAAACACAAGAGACCCAGTACTTC
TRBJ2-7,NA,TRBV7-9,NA,CASSSDRGAGALEQYF,TGTGCCAGCAGCTCGGACAGGGGAGCGGGGGCGCTCGAGCAGTACTTC
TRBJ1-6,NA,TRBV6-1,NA,CASSEVGGSSYNSPLHF,TGTGCCAGCAGTGAAGTGGGGGGGAGCTCCTATAATTCACCCCTCCACTTT
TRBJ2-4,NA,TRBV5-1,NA,CASSLHPSGGPKNIQYF,TGCGCCAGCAGCTTGCACCCCTCAGGGGGGCCCAAAAACATTCAGTACTTC
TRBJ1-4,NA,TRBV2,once,CARDSRGTNEKLFF,TGTGCCAGGGACTCCAGGGGAACTAATGAAAAACTGTTTTTT
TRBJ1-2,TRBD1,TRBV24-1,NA,CATSDSAGQGLLSYGYTF,TGTGCCACCAGTGATTCGGCGGGACAGGGGCTTTTATCGTATGGCTACACCTTC
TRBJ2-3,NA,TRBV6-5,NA,CASSYSRGGLNTQYF,TGTGCCAGCAGTTACTCTAGGGGGGGCCTAAATACGCAGTATTTT
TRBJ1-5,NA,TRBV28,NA,CASRLPSHSNQPQHF,TGTGCCAGCAGACTACCCTCACACAGCAATCAGCCCCAGCATTTT
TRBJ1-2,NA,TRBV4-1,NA,CASSQDGRAALFGYTF,TGCGCCAGCAGCCAAGATGGCAGGGCCGCTCTATTTGGCTACACCTTC
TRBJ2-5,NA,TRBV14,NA,CASSQDQGGTQYF,TGTGCCAGCAGCCAAGATCAGGGGGGGACCCAGTACTTC
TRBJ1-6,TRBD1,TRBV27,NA,CASSLGQGYNSPLHF,TGTGCCAGCAGTTTAGGACAGGGATATAATTCACCCCTCCACTTT
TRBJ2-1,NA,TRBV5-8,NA,CASSLGQGSYYNEQFF,TGTGCCAGCAGCTTGGGGCAGGGGTCTTACTACAATGAGCAGTTCTTC
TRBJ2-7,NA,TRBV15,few,CATSRGLGFSEQYF,TGTGCCACCAGCAGAGGCCTCGGGTTTAGTGAGCAGTACTTC
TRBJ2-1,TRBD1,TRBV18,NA,CASSYGQGSYNEQFF,TGTGCCAGCTCATACGGACAGGGATCCTACAATGAGCAGTTCTTC
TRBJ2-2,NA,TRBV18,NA,CASSPRSTGPTNTGELFF,TGTGCCAGCTCACCGCGATCGACAGGCCCCACGAACACCGGGGAGCTGTTTTTT
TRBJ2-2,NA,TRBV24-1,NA,CATRAANTGELFF,TGTGCCACCAGAGCTGCTAACACCGGGGAGCTGTTTTTT